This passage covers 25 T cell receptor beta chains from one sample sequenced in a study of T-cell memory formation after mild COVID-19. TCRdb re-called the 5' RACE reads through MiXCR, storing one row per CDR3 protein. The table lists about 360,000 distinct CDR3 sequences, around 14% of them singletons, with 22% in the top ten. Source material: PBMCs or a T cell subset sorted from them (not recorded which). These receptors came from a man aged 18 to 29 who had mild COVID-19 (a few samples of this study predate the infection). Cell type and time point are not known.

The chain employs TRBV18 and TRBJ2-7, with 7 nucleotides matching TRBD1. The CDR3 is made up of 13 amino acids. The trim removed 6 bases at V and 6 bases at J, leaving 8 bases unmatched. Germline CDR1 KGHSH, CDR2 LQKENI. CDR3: CASSSDRAGEQYV. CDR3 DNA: TGTGCCAGCTCCTCCGACAGGGCTGGCGAGCAGTACGTC.

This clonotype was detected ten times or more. The CDR3 DNA reads as TGCGCCAGCAGCTTGGCGATGACCCAAGAGACCCAGTACTTC. Its protein product is CASSLAMTQETQYF. The rearrangement uses TRBV5-1 and TRBJ2-5; D gene unclear. CDR1 is SGHRS, CDR2 YFSETQ, per germline. Trimming took off 0 bases at V and 1 base at J, with 7 bases between the two ends. This CDR3 has 14 amino acids. The whole variable domain, remainder taken from reference TRBV5-1 and TRBJ2-5, is KAGVTQTPRYLIKTRGQQVTLSCSPISGHRSVSWYQQTPGQGLQFLFEYFSETQRNKGNFPGRFSGRQFSNSRSEMNVSTLELGDSALYLCASSLAMTQETQYFGPGTRLLVL.

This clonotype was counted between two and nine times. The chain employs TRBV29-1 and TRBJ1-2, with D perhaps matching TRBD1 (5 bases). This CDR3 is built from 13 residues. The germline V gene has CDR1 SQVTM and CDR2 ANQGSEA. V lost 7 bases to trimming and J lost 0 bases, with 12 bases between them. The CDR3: CSAKGITNYGYTF. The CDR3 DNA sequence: TGCAGCGCGAAGGGGATTACTAACTATGGCTACACCTTC.

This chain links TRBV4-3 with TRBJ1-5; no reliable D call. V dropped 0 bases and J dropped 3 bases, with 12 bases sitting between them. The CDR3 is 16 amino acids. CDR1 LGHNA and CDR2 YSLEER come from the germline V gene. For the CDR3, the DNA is TGCGCCAGCAGCCAAGAACCAGGACCGTACAATCAGCCCCAGCATTTT. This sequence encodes CASSQEPGPYNQPQHF.

The CDR3 nucleotides read TGTGCCAGCAGTTACCCCCTCCCGGGGACAGCTTTTCAGCCCCAGCATTTT. As protein: CASSYPLPGTAFQPQHF. The chain recombines TRBV6-2 or TRBV6-3 with TRBJ1-5; 7 positions match TRBD1. Trimming took 2 bases from V and 6 from J; bases not matched to a gene: 13. Germline V gives CDR1 MNHEY, CDR2 SVGEGT. The CDR3 has 17 amino acids.

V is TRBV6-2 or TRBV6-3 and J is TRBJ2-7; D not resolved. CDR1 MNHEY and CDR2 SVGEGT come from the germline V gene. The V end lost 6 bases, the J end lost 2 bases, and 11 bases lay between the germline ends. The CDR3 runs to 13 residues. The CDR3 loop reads CASRTGLTYEQYV. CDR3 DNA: TGTGCCAGCAGAACCGGTCTCACCTACGAGCAGTACGTC.

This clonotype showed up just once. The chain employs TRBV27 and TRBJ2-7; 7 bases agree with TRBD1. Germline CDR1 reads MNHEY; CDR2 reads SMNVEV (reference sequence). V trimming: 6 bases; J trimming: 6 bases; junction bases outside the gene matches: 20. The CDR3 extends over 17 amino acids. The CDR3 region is CASSPSHNRGAEREQYF. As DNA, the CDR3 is TGTGCCAGCAGCCCTTCCCACAACAGGGGCGCGGAGCGCGAGCAGTACTTC.

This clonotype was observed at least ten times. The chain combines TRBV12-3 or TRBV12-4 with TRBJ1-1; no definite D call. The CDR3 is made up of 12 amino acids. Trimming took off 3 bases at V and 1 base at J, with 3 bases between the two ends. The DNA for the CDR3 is TGTGCCAGCAGTTTTAGGAACACTGAAGCTTTCTTT. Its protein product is CASSFRNTEAFF.

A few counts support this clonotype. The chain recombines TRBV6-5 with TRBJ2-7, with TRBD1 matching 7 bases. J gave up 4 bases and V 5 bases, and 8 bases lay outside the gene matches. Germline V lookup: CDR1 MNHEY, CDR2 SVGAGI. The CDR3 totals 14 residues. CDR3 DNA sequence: TGTGCCAGCAGTCCGACAGGGAAAGGGTACGAGCAGTACGTC. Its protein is CASSPTGKGYEQYV.

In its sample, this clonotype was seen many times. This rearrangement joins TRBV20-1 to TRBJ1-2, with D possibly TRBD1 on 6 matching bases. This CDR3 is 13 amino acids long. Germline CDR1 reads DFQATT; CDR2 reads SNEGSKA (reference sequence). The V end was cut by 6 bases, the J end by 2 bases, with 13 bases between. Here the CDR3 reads CSAGTPGNYGYTF. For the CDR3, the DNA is TGCAGTGCAGGGACACCGGGAAACTATGGCTACACCTTC.

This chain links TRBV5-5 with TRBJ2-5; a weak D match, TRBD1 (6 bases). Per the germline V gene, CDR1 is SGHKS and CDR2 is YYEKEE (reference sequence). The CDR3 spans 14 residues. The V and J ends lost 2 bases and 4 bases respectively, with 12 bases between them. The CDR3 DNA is TGTGCCAGCAGCTTCTATACAGGGCTAGAGACCCAGTACTTC. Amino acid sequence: CASSFYTGLETQYF.

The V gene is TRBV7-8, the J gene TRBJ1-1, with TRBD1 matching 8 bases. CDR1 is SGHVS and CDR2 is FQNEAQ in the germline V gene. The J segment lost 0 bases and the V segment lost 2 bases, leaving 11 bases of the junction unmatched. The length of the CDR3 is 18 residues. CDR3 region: CASSLPRQGAIMNTEAFF. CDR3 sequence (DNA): TGTGCCAGCAGCTTACCAAGGCAGGGGGCTATCATGAACACTGAAGCTTTCTTT.

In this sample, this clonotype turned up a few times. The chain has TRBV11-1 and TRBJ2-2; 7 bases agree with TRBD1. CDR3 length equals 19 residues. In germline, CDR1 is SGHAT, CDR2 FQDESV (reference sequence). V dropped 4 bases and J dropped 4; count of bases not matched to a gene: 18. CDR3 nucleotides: TGTGCCAGCAGCTCCCTATATAGAGGGGGCCCGCAAATCACCGGGGAGCTGTTTTTT. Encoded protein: CASSSLYRGGPQITGELFF.

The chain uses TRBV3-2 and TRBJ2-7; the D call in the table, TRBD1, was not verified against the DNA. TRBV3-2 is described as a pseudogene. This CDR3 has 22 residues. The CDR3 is CASSQDSGIIDRCSPTSYEQYF. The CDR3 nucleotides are TGTGCCAGCAGCCAAGATTCTGGTATCATCGACAGGTGTTCTCCTACGTCCTACGAGCAGTACTTC.

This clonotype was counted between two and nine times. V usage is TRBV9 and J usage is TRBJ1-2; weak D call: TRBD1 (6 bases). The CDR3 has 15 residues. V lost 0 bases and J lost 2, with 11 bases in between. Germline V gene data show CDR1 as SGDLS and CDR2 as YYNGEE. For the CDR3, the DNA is TGTGCCAGCAGCGTAGGCAGGGGAGAGAACTATGGCTACACCTTC. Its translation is CASSVGRGENYGYTF.

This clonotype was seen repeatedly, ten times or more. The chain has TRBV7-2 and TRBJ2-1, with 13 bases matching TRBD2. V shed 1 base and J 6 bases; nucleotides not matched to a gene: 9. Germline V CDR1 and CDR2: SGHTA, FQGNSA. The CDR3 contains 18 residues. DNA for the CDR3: TGTGCCAGCAGCTTAGATCGGATAGGACTAGCGGGGGCCAATGAGCAGTTCTTC. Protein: CASSLDRIGLAGANEQFF.

This chain's CDR3 is CASSYTAWEGISYEQYF. The CDR3 coding sequence is TGTGCCAGCAGTTACACTGCCTGGGAAGGGATTTCCTACGAGCAGTACTTC. This chain uses TRBV6-2 or TRBV6-3 with TRBJ2-7; D is uncertain. Between the trimmed V and J ends, which lost 2 bases and 1 base, there was a span of 18 bases. There are 17 residues in the CDR3. CDR1 and CDR2 from the germline V gene are MNHEY and SVGEGT.

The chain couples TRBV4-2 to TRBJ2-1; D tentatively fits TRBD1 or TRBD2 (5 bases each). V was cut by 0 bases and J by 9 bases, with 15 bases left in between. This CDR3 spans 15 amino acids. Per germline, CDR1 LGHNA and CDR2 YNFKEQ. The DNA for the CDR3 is TGTGCCAGCAGCCAAGATGGGGGTCTTCGTGGTGAGCAGTTCTTC. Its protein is CASSQDGGLRGEQFF.

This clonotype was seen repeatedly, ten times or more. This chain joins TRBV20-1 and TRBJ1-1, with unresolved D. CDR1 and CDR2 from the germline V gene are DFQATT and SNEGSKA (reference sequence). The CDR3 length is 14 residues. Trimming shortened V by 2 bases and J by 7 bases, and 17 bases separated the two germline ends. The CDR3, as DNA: TGCAGTGCTAGACCCCACCCCCGCGGGGATGAAGCTTTCTTT. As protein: CSARPHPRGDEAFF.

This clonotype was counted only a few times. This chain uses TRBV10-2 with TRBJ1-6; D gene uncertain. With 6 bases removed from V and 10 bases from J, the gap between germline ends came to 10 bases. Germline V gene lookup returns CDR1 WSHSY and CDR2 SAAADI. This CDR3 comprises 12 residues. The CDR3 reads CASRDLESPLHF. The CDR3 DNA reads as TGCGCCAGCAGGGACCTTGAATCACCCCTCCACTTT.

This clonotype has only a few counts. CDR3 region: CATGIGVSSYNEQFF. CDR3 in DNA: TGTGCCACCGGTATTGGGGTTAGCTCCTACAATGAGCAGTTCTTC. The chain joins TRBV7-2 to TRBJ2-1; D unclear. Germline V gene lookup returns CDR1 SGHTA and CDR2 FQGNSA. The germline V and J ends were trimmed by 10 bases and 0 bases, with 16 bases remaining between them. The CDR3 sequence is 15 residues long.

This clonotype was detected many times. The CDR3 region is CASSLGANYGYTF. CDR3 coding DNA: TGTGCCAGCAGTTTAGGCGCTAACTATGGCTACACCTTC. The chain employs TRBV12-3 or TRBV12-4 and TRBJ1-2; D is unresolved. V shed 1 base and J shed 0 bases, with 3 bases lying between them. CDR3 length equals 13 residues.

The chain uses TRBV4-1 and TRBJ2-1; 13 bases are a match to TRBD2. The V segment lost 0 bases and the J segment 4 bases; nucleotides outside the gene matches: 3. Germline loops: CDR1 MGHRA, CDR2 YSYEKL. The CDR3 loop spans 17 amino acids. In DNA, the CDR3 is TGCGCCAGCAGCCAAGAACTAGCGGGGGGGGTGTACAATGAGCAGTTCTTC. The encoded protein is CASSQELAGGVYNEQFF.

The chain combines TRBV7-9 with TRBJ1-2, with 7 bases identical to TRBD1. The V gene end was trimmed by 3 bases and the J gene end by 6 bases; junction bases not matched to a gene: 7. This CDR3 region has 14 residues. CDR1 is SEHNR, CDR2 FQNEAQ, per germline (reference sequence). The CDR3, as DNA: TGTGCCAGCAGCTTTGGGGGACAGCCCCATGGCTACACCTTC. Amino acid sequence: CASSFGGQPHGYTF.

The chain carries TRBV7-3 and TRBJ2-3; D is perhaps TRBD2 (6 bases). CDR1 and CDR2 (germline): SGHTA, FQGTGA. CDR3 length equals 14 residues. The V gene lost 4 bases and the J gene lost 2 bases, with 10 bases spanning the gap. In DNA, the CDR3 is TGTGCCAGCAGCTATCGGGACTCCACAGATACGCAGTATTTT. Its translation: CASSYRDSTDTQYF.